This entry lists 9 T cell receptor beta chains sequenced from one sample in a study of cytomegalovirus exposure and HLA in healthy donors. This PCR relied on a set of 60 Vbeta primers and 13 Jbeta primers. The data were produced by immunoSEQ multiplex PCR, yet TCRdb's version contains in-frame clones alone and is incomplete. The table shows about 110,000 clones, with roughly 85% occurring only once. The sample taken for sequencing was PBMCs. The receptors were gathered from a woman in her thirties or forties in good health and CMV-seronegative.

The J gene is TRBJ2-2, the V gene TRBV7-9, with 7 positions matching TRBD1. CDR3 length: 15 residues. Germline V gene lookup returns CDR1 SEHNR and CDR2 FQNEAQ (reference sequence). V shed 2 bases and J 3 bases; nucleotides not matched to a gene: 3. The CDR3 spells CASSLWDSDTGELFF. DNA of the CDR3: TGTGCCAGCAGCTTATGGGACAGCGACACCGGGGAGCTGTTTTTT.

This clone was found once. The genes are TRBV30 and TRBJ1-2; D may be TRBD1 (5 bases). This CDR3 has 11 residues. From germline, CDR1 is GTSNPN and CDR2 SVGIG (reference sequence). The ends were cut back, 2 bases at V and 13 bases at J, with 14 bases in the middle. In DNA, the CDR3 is TGTGCCTGGAGTCCCTTGGACAAACTCACCTTC. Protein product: CAWSPLDKLTF.

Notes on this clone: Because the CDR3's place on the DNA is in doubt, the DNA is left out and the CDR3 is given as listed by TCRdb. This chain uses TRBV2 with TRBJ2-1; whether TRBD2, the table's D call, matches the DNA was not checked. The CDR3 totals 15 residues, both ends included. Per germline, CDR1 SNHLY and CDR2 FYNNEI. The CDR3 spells CASSSSGEGYNEQFF.

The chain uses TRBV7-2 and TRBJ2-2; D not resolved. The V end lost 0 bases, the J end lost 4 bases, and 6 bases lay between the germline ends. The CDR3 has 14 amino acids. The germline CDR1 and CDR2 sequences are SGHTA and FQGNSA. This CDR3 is CASSLATGTGELFF. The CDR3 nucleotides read TGTGCCAGCAGCTTAGCGACGGGCACCGGGGAGCTGTTTTTT.

The CDR3 loop reads CASSQEGDNGKLAKNIQYF. The DNA of the CDR3 is TGTGCCAGCAGCCAAGAAGGTGACAATGGAAAACTAGCCAAAAACATTCAGTACTTC. This sequence joins TRBV4-2 and TRBJ2-4; D is unresolved. V was pared by 0 bases and J by 0 bases, with 18 bases between. The CDR3 length is 19 residues. Germline-derived CDR1 and CDR2 are LGHNA and YNFKEQ.

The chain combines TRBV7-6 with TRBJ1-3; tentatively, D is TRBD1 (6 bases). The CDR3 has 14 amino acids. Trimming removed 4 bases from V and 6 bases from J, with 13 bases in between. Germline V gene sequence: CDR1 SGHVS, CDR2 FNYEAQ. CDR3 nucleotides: TGTGCCAGCAGCTCTTCAGGGGAAGAAAACACCATATATTTT. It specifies CASSSSGEENTIYF.

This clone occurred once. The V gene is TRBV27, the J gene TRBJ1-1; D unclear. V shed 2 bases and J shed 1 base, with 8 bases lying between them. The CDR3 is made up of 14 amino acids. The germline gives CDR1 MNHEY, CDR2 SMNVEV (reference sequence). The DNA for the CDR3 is TGTGCCAGCAGTTTACGGCGGGGGAACACTGAAGCTTTCTTT. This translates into CASSLRRGNTEAFF.

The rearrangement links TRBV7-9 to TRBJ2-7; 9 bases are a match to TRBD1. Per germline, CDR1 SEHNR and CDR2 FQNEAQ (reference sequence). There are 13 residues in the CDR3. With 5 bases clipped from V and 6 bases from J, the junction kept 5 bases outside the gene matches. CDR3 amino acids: CASSRQGGPEQYF. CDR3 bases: TGTGCCAGCAGCAGACAGGGGGGGCCCGAGCAGTACTTC.

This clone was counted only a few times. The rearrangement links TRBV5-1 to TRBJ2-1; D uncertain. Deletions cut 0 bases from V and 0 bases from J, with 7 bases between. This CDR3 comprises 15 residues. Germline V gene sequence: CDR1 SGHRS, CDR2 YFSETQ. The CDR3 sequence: CASSLVHNSYNEQFF. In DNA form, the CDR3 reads TGCGCCAGCAGCTTGGTACATAACTCCTACAATGAGCAGTTCTTC.